The 8 T cell receptor beta chains listed next were all sequenced from one sample in a study of control samples from healthy donors and cancer patients. Here immunoSEQ multiplex PCR was the method, and the copy in TCRdb shows in-frame clones only, minus some. The table includes about 130,000 clones, about 90% detected once. Sequenced input: blood. These receptors all stem from a man aged 18 to 29 in good health.

This clone was recorded once. The J gene is TRBJ1-1, the V gene TRBV5-1; the D gene is possibly TRBD1 (5 bases). Germline loops: CDR1 SGHRS, CDR2 YFSETQ. V was clipped by 0 bases and J by 2 bases, with 11 bases between them. The length of the CDR3 is 15 residues. CDR3 region: CASSLAGGYNTEAFF. The CDR3 DNA follows: TGCGCCAGCAGCTTGGCCGGGGGATATAACACTGAAGCTTTCTTT. Looking up the rest from reference TRBV5-1 and TRBJ1-1 gives the full variable domain: KAGVTQTPRYLIKTRGQQVTLSCSPISGHRSVSWYQQTPGQGLQFLFEYFSETQRNKGNFPGRFSGRQFSNSRSEMNVSTLELGDSALYLCASSLAGGYNTEAFFGQGTRLTVV.

This chain uses TRBV15 with TRBJ2-4, with TRBD2 matching over 10 bases. This CDR3 is built from 19 residues. Trimming at V came to 2 bases and at J to 0 bases, leaving 10 bases not matched to a gene. CDR1 and CDR2 (germline): LNHNV, YYDKDF (reference sequence). Written as DNA, the CDR3 is TGTGCCACCAGCAGACTAGCGGGAGAGGGGTCACTAGCCAAAAACATTCAGTACTTC. Translated, it gives CATSRLAGEGSLAKNIQYF. The whole variable domain, remainder taken from reference TRBV15 and TRBJ2-4, is DAMVIQNPRYQVTQFGKPVTLSCSQTLNHNVMYWYQQKSSQAPKLLFHYYDKDFNNEADTPDNFQSRRPNTSFCFLDIRSPGLGDTAMYLCATSRLAGEGSLAKNIQYFGAGTRLSVL.

The chain carries TRBV4-1 and TRBJ2-1; TRBD1 or TRBD2 may be the D gene (5 bases each). The CDR3 sequence is 16 residues long. Germline V gives CDR1 MGHRA, CDR2 YSYEKL. V shed 1 base and J shed 9 bases, with 19 bases lying between them. For the CDR3, the DNA is TGCGCCAGCAGCCAAGCTCGACTCGGCCCGAGGGGTGAGCAGTTCTTC. It encodes CASSQARLGPRGEQFF.

The chain employs TRBV9 and TRBJ2-7, with TRBD2 matching 11 bases. V shed 4 bases, J shed 4 bases, and the junction held 7 bases outside the gene matches. The CDR3 is 15 residues long. Germline V gene lookup returns CDR1 SGDLS and CDR2 YYNGEE. The CDR3 region has the DNA TGTGCCAGCAGCACCACTAGCGGGAGTATGTACGAGCAGTACTTC. Its protein is CASSTTSGSMYEQYF.

The rearrangement links TRBV28 to TRBJ2-7; TRBD1 agrees at 10 bases. The trim removed 5 bases at V and 5 bases at J, leaving 12 bases unmatched. Germline V gene sequence: CDR1 MDHEN, CDR2 SYDVKM. The CDR3 extends over 16 amino acids. The CDR3 loop reads CASSKTGGAKVHEQYF. CDR3 bases: TGTGCCAGCAGTAAGACAGGGGGCGCCAAGGTCCACGAGCAGTACTTC.

In this sample, this clone is medium-sized. V usage is TRBV5-1 and J usage is TRBJ1-2; D is perhaps TRBD1 (5 bases). This CDR3 has 16 residues. The germline gives CDR1 SGHRS, CDR2 YFSETQ. The V end lost 4 bases, the J end lost 6 bases, and 22 bases lay between the germline ends. Here the CDR3 reads CASSMAPQSGINGYTF. DNA of the CDR3: TGCGCCAGCAGCATGGCTCCCCAGTCAGGGATTAATGGCTACACCTTC. The entire variable domain, with the rest obtained from reference TRBV5-1 and TRBJ1-2, is as follows: KAGVTQTPRYLIKTRGQQVTLSCSPISGHRSVSWYQQTPGQGLQFLFEYFSETQRNKGNFPGRFSGRQFSNSRSEMNVSTLELGDSALYLCASSMAPQSGINGYTFGSGTRLTVV.

This chain joins TRBV19 and TRBJ1-5; no clear D gene. Per germline, CDR1 LNHDA and CDR2 SQIVND (reference sequence). V was pared by 5 bases and J by 7 bases, with 18 bases between. The CDR3 is 15 residues long. The CDR3 protein is CASSHRLSLNQPQHF. The DNA for the CDR3 is TGTGCCAGTAGTCACCGTCTATCTCTTAACCAGCCCCAGCATTTT.

This clone was found once. V is TRBV6-5 and J is TRBJ2-7; 8 bases are a match to TRBD1. This CDR3 is 14 amino acids long. From germline, CDR1 is MNHEY and CDR2 SVGAGI. The V segment lost 6 bases and the J segment 2 bases; nucleotides outside the gene matches: 6. The CDR3 is CASSLDRGPYEQYF. The CDR3 nucleotides are TGTGCCAGCAGCCTCGACAGGGGACCCTACGAGCAGTACTTC.